Listed below are T cell receptor beta chains from one sample, sequenced in a study of a mutant IDH1 vaccine in newly diagnosed glioma. TCRdb's table, derived via immunoSEQ multiplex PCR, lists solely in-frame clones and lacks some. The table lists 32,000 or so clones, about 79% of them singletons. These receptors' antigens are unknown. The sequencing used PBMCs, collected from a glioma patient whose treatment included an IDH1 peptide vaccine. All receptors derive from a man aged 25 to 40 with glioma. The CDR3 runs from the conserved cysteine through the conserved F or W. A D gene is named only where the DNA matches it firmly. For some rows the clone size is stated as once, few or many, or as a class when expanded; others skip it.

V gene	D gene	J gene	CDR3 length	clone size	CDR3 DNA	CDR3 protein
TRBV5-4	TRBD1	TRBJ1-3	15	.	TGTGCCAGCAGCTTGAAGACAGGGGCGGGAAACACCATATATTTT	CASSLKTGAGNTIYF
TRBV27	TRBD2	TRBJ2-7	18	.	TGTGCCAGCAGTTCACACGGACTAGCGGGAGAACCACCCTACGAGCAGTACTTC	CASSSHGLAGEPPYEQYF
TRBV18	.	TRBJ2-7	17	once	TGTGCCAGCTCACCATCCGCGGTGGGGACGGCAGCCTACGAGCAGTACTTC	CASSPSAVGTAAYEQYF
TRBV4-1	TRBD1	TRBJ2-2	15	.	TGCGCCAGCAGCCAAGGGGACAGTAACACCGGGGAGCTGTTTTTT	CASSQGDSNTGELFF
TRBV4-1	.	TRBJ2-1	13	.	TGCGCCAGCAGCCACGGGGGGCCCGGTGAGCAGTTCTTC	CASSHGGPGEQFF
TRBV10-3	.	TRBJ2-5	13	.	TGTGCCATCAGTAGAATAGGAGAGGAGACCCAGTACTTC	CAISRIGEETQYF
TRBV7-7	.	TRBJ2-1	16	.	TGTGCCAGCAGCCCACATGGGGGCGGCTCCTACAATGAGCAGTTCTTC	CASSPHGGGSYNEQFF
TRBV10-3	TRBD2	TRBJ2-1	13	.	TGTGCCATGGCCGGGACTACCGACAATGAGCAGTTCTTC	CAMAGTTDNEQFF
TRBV6-5	.	TRBJ1-1	15	.	TGTGCCAGCAGTTACTCGCGGATTATGGACACTGAAGCTTTCTTT	CASSYSRIMDTEAFF
TRBV19	.	TRBJ1-2	16	.	TGTGCCAGTAGCAGAAGACACAGGGAGGAACACTATGGCTACACCTTC	CASSRRHREEHYGYTF
TRBV4-1	TRBD1	TRBJ1-5	15	.	TGCGCCAGCAGCCAGATCGGACAGGGAGATCAGCCCCAGCATTTT	CASSQIGQGDQPQHF
TRBV10-3	.	TRBJ1-1	14	.	TGTGCCATCAGTGAGGTCAAGCCCGACACTGAAGCTTTCTTT	CAISEVKPDTEAFF
TRBV19	.	TRBJ1-2	14	.	TGTGCCAGTACCCGGGACGGTACTAACTATGGCTACACCTTC	CASTRDGTNYGYTF
TRBV30	.	TRBJ2-5	14	.	TGTGCCTGGACCAGAAACAGGGTCCAAGAGACCCAGTACTTC	CAWTRNRVQETQYF